The clone carrying this T cell receptor beta chain was counted only a few times. This CDR3 has 14 amino acids. Trimming stripped 3 bases from V and 0 bases from J, with 7 bases between. This sample is part of a study of blood T cells in healthy people across ages. Primed by a sample-barcoded 5' primer and a J-beta primer mix, a second PCR proceeded for about 7 to 11 cycles. MiXCR was run by TCRdb on the 5' RACE reads, yielding one entry per CDR3 protein. The sample records over 600,000 distinct CDR3 sequences, 20% to 25% being singletons. The clonotype originates from a man in his 70s in good health. Sequencing used blood. The chain combines TRBV12-3 or TRBV12-4 with TRBJ2-3, with D hard to call. The CDR3 spells CASSFSSSTDTQYF. The CDR3 DNA follows: TGTGCCAGCAGTTTCTCTTCCAGCACAGATACGCAGTATTTT.